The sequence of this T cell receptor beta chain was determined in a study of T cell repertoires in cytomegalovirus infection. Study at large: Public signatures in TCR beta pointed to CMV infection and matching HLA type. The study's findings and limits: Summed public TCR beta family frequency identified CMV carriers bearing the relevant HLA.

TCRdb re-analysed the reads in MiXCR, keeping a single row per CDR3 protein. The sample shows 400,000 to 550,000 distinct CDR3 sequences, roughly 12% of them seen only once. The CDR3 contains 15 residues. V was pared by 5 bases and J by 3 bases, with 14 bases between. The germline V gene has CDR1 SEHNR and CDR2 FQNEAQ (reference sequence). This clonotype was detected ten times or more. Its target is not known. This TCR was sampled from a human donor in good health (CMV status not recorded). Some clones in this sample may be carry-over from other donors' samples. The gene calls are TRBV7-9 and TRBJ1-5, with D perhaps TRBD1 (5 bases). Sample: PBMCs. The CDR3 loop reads CASSPGLGVNQPQHF. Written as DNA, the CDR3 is TGTGCCAGCAGCCCGGGACTCGGAGTCAATCAGCCCCAGCATTTT.